The sequence of this T cell receptor beta chain was determined in a study of blood T cell repertoires in COVID-19. Study-level information: The United States, Italy and Spain supplied acute and convalescent COVID-19 samples. Sample material is recorded as cDNA or gDNA derived from T cells, B-cell-depleted T cells, or PBMCs.

From germline, CDR1 is KGHSH and CDR2 LQKENI. The V and J ends lost 6 bases and 0 bases respectively, with 8 bases between them. CDR3 length equals 14 residues. Clones were read by immunoSEQ multiplex PCR, and TCRdb kept only the in-frame ones, dropping some. This repertoire shows around 210,000 clones, roughly 88% found once; its top ten account for over 15%. The chain carries TRBV18 and TRBJ2-2; D unresolved. The sequence came from a man in his fifties with COVID-19, enrolled during active disease. Input material: peripheral blood. The CDR3 sequence: CASSSTSNTGELFF. The CDR3 region has the DNA TGTGCCAGCTCTAGTACTTCGAACACCGGGGAGCTGTTTTTT.